The rows below give T cell receptor beta chains drawn from one sample of a study of ipilimumab plus nivolumab after autologous stem cell transplantation. Repertoires were generated with immunoSEQ multiplex PCR, while TCRdb's copy carries only in-frame clones and drops some. The sample has about 12,000 clones, 60% to 75% seen once. The input for sequencing was PBMCs, taken in a trial of ipilimumab plus nivolumab as post-transplant consolidation. These receptors were collected from a male donor with diffuse large B-cell lymphoma. CDR3s include the opening cysteine and the closing phenylalanine or tryptophan. The order of the fields is CDR3 protein, CDR3 DNA, V gene, D gene, clone size, J gene. A D gene is named only where the DNA matches it firmly. Size values are once, few and many counts, or a class for expanded clones, and some rows have none.

CDR3aa: CASSSRVNEKLFF; CDR3nt: TGCGCCAGCAGCTCCAGAGTTAATGAAAAACTGTTTTTT; v_gene: TRBV5-1; d_gene: NA; abundance: once; j_gene: TRBJ1-4
CDR3aa: CASSPAPGPTYNEQFF; CDR3nt: TGTGCCAGCAGCCCCGCGCCAGGGCCTACCTACAATGAGCAGTTCTTC; v_gene: TRBV21-1; d_gene: NA; abundance: NA; j_gene: TRBJ2-1
CDR3aa: CASSLEDRGTLKLFF; CDR3nt: TGTGCCAGCAGCCTAGAGGACAGGGGGACGTTAAAACTGTTTTTT; v_gene: TRBV7-2; d_gene: TRBD1; abundance: NA; j_gene: TRBJ1-4
CDR3aa: CASSLSSQGRQPQHF; CDR3nt: TGTGCCAGCAGTTTGTCGTCGCAGGGTCGTCAGCCCCAGCATTTT; v_gene: TRBV28; d_gene: NA; abundance: few; j_gene: TRBJ1-5
CDR3aa: CAWSQGPGELFF; CDR3nt: TGTGCCTGGAGTCAGGGTCCCGGGGAGCTGTTTTTT; v_gene: TRBV30; d_gene: NA; abundance: once; j_gene: TRBJ2-2
CDR3aa: CASSSDLGYGYTF; CDR3nt: TGCGCCAGCAGCTCAGACCTAGGCTATGGCTACACCTTC; v_gene: TRBV5-1; d_gene: NA; abundance: NA; j_gene: TRBJ1-2
CDR3aa: CASSQIEGGGGDTQYF; CDR3nt: TGTGCCAGCAGCCAAATCGAGGGAGGTGGCGGAGATACGCAGTATTTT; v_gene: TRBV7-9; d_gene: NA; abundance: few; j_gene: TRBJ2-3
CDR3aa: CATSPRRIALSSYNEQFF; CDR3nt: TGTGCCACCAGCCCCCGCCGAATAGCGCTCAGCTCCTACAATGAGCAGTTCTTC; v_gene: TRBV15; d_gene: NA; abundance: NA; j_gene: TRBJ2-1
CDR3aa: CASSMGTDSYEQYF; CDR3nt: TGTGCCAGTAGTATGGGGACAGACTCCTACGAGCAGTACTTC; v_gene: TRBV19; d_gene: TRBD1; abundance: NA; j_gene: TRBJ2-7
CDR3aa: CASSHSTDTQYF; CDR3nt: TGCGCCAGCAGCCATAGCACAGATACGCAGTATTTT; v_gene: TRBV5-1; d_gene: NA; abundance: NA; j_gene: TRBJ2-3
CDR3aa: CASSYLGQVRGTEAFF; CDR3nt: TGTGCCAGCAGTTACTTAGGACAGGTACGGGGGACTGAAGCTTTCTTT; v_gene: TRBV6-5; d_gene: TRBD1; abundance: NA; j_gene: TRBJ1-1
CDR3aa: CASSLDSYSYEQYF; CDR3nt: TGTGCCAGCAGCTTAGACAGTTACTCCTACGAGCAGTACTTC; v_gene: TRBV7-2; d_gene: NA; abundance: NA; j_gene: TRBJ2-7
CDR3aa: CASSPPDIQYF; CDR3nt: TGTGCCAGCAGCCCCCCGGACATTCAGTACTTC; v_gene: TRBV7-3; d_gene: NA; abundance: NA; j_gene: TRBJ2-4
CDR3aa: CSSFFGTRGGLNTGELFF; CDR3nt: TGCAGCTCATTCTTTGGAACCCGGGGGGGGCTGAACACCGGGGAGCTGTTTTTT; v_gene: TRBV29-1; d_gene: TRBD2; abundance: NA; j_gene: TRBJ2-2
CDR3aa: CASRFDRGSNTEAFF; CDR3nt: TGTGCCAGCAGGTTTGACAGGGGGTCGAACACTGAAGCTTTCTTT; v_gene: TRBV7-9; d_gene: TRBD1; abundance: NA; j_gene: TRBJ1-1
CDR3aa: CASSLDGASGGVETQYF; CDR3nt: TGTGCCAGCAGCTTAGATGGGGCTAGCGGGGGGGTGGAGACCCAGTACTTC; v_gene: TRBV11-2; d_gene: TRBD2; abundance: NA; j_gene: TRBJ2-5
CDR3aa: CASSGGDVGEQYF; CDR3nt: TGTGCCAGCAGCGGGGGGGACGTAGGCGAGCAGTACTTC; v_gene: TRBV5-4; d_gene: TRBD2; abundance: large; j_gene: TRBJ2-7
CDR3aa: CASSFMSDGGYEQYF; CDR3nt: TGTGCCAGCAGCTTCATGTCGGACGGTGGCTACGAGCAGTACTTC; v_gene: TRBV7-2; d_gene: NA; abundance: few; j_gene: TRBJ2-7
CDR3aa: CSGGQGGMNTEAFF; CDR3nt: TGCAGCGGGGGACAGGGAGGGATGAACACTGAAGCTTTCTTT; v_gene: TRBV29-1; d_gene: TRBD1; abundance: NA; j_gene: TRBJ1-1
CDR3aa: CASSEIDSGGPSYNEQFF; CDR3nt: TGTGCCAGCAGTGAAATTGATAGCGGGGGGCCTTCATACAATGAGCAGTTCTTC; v_gene: TRBV2; d_gene: TRBD2; abundance: NA; j_gene: TRBJ2-1
CDR3aa: CASSIGTSASNEQFF; CDR3nt: TGTGCCAGCAGCATCGGGACTAGCGCTTCCAATGAGCAGTTCTTC; v_gene: TRBV11-3; d_gene: TRBD2; abundance: NA; j_gene: TRBJ2-1
CDR3aa: CASSARQGADNEQFF; CDR3nt: TGTGCCAGCAGCGCCCGACAGGGGGCGGACAATGAGCAGTTCTTC; v_gene: TRBV9; d_gene: TRBD1; abundance: NA; j_gene: TRBJ2-1
CDR3aa: CASSLGVFGYTF; CDR3nt: TGTGCCAGCAGTTTGGGTGTATTTGGCTACACCTTC; v_gene: TRBV27; d_gene: NA; abundance: NA; j_gene: TRBJ1-2
CDR3aa: CASSLGQKPQETQYF; CDR3nt: TGTGCCAGCAGCTTAGGTCAAAAACCCCAAGAGACCCAGTACTTC; v_gene: TRBV7-2; d_gene: NA; abundance: NA; j_gene: TRBJ2-5
CDR3aa: CASTSRDNSYNEQFF; CDR3nt: TGTGCCAGTACCTCAAGGGACAACTCCTACAATGAGCAGTTCTTC; v_gene: TRBV19; d_gene: NA; abundance: once; j_gene: TRBJ2-1
CDR3aa: CASSPQDGSNQPQHF; CDR3nt: TGTGCCAGCTCACCCCAGGACGGGAGCAATCAGCCCCAGCATTTT; v_gene: TRBV18; d_gene: NA; abundance: few; j_gene: TRBJ1-5
CDR3aa: CAWSVRTRSRETQYF; CDR3nt: TGTGCCTGGAGTGTACGGACTAGAAGTCGGGAGACCCAGTACTTC; v_gene: TRBV30; d_gene: TRBD2; abundance: NA; j_gene: TRBJ2-5
CDR3aa: CASSLEAYEQYF; CDR3nt: TGTGCCAGCAGCTTAGAAGCGTACGAGCAGTACTTC; v_gene: TRBV5-6; d_gene: NA; abundance: NA; j_gene: TRBJ2-7
CDR3aa: CASNSRAQPQHF; CDR3nt: TGTGCCAGCAACTCGAGGGCTCAGCCCCAGCATTTT; v_gene: TRBV6-1; d_gene: NA; abundance: NA; j_gene: TRBJ1-5
CDR3aa: CASSATSGGAWDTQYF; CDR3nt: TGTGCCAGCAGCGCAACTAGCGGGGGGGCCTGGGATACGCAGTATTTT; v_gene: TRBV9; d_gene: TRBD2; abundance: NA; j_gene: TRBJ2-3
CDR3aa: CASSLARPGQINEKLFF; CDR3nt: TGTGCCAGCAGCTTAGCGAGGCCGGGACAGATTAATGAAAAACTGTTTTTT; v_gene: TRBV7-9; d_gene: TRBD1; abundance: NA; j_gene: TRBJ1-4
CDR3aa: CASSVALIAGGPDTQYF; CDR3nt: TGTGCCAGCAGCGTAGCTCTAATAGCGGGAGGCCCAGATACGCAGTATTTT; v_gene: TRBV9; d_gene: TRBD2; abundance: NA; j_gene: TRBJ2-3
CDR3aa: CASSRRSGGADTQYF; CDR3nt: TGTGCCAGTAGCAGACGTAGCGGGGGGGCAGATACGCAGTATTTT; v_gene: TRBV19; d_gene: TRBD2; abundance: NA; j_gene: TRBJ2-3
CDR3aa: CASSHPTKREPFF; CDR3nt: TGTGCCAGCAGTCACCCGACGAAGAGGGAACCTTTCTTT; v_gene: TRBV6-5; d_gene: NA; abundance: NA; j_gene: TRBJ1-1
CDR3aa: CASSLVQATNEKLFF; CDR3nt: TGTGCCAGCAGCTTGGTGCAGGCAACTAATGAAAAACTGTTTTTT; v_gene: TRBV5-5; d_gene: NA; abundance: NA; j_gene: TRBJ1-4
CDR3aa: CASSYRRTYEQYF; CDR3nt: TGTGCCAGCAGTTACAGACGGACCTACGAGCAGTACTTC; v_gene: TRBV6-9; d_gene: NA; abundance: few; j_gene: TRBJ2-7
CDR3aa: CASFEGPRGGANVLTF; CDR3nt: TGTGCCAGCTTTGAGGGTCCCCGGGGTGGGGCCAACGTCCTGACTTTC; v_gene: TRBV19; d_gene: NA; abundance: NA; j_gene: TRBJ2-6
CDR3aa: CASSASGGVREKLFF; CDR3nt: TGTGCCAGCAGTGCCTCAGGGGGCGTTCGGGAAAAACTGTTTTTT; v_gene: TRBV6-5; d_gene: TRBD1; abundance: NA; j_gene: TRBJ1-4
CDR3aa: CASSLYLPGTGELFF; CDR3nt: TGTGCCAGCAGCTTGTATCTGCCGGGGACCGGGGAGCTGTTTTTT; v_gene: TRBV5-4; d_gene: NA; abundance: NA; j_gene: TRBJ2-2
CDR3aa: CASSLYRGREKLFF; CDR3nt: TGTGCCAGCAGCTTATACAGGGGTCGAGAAAAACTGTTTTTT; v_gene: TRBV7-2; d_gene: TRBD1; abundance: NA; j_gene: TRBJ1-4
CDR3aa: CASSVYSGSYTGELFF; CDR3nt: TGTGCCAGCAGCGTCTATAGCGGGAGTTACACCGGGGAGCTGTTTTTT; v_gene: TRBV5-8; d_gene: TRBD2; abundance: NA; j_gene: TRBJ2-2
CDR3aa: CASSFLQEELFF; CDR3nt: TGTGCCAGCAGCTTTCTCCAGGAGGAGCTGTTTTTT; v_gene: TRBV7-8; d_gene: NA; abundance: NA; j_gene: TRBJ2-2
CDR3aa: CASSPTGQDSNQPQHF; CDR3nt: TGTGCCAGCAGCCCGACGGGACAGGATAGCAATCAGCCCCAGCATTTT; v_gene: TRBV9; d_gene: TRBD1; abundance: NA; j_gene: TRBJ1-5
CDR3aa: CAWSVFGLTGGISGNTIYF; CDR3nt: TGTGCCTGGAGTGTGTTTGGGTTAACAGGGGGAATCTCTGGAAACACCATATATTTT; v_gene: TRBV30; d_gene: TRBD1; abundance: NA; j_gene: TRBJ1-3
CDR3aa: CASGWGGSPLHF; CDR3nt: TGTGCTAGTGGTTGGGGGGGCTCACCCCTCCACTTT; v_gene: TRBV12-5; d_gene: NA; abundance: once; j_gene: TRBJ1-6
CDR3aa: CSVDVRRTGELFF; CDR3nt: TGCAGCGTTGATGTTAGGCGCACCGGGGAGCTGTTTTTT; v_gene: TRBV29-1; d_gene: NA; abundance: NA; j_gene: TRBJ2-2
CDR3aa: CASRLGQWAFF; CDR3nt: TGTGCCAGCAGGCTGGGACAATGGGCGTTCTTC; v_gene: TRBV7-9; d_gene: NA; abundance: few; j_gene: TRBJ2-1
CDR3aa: CASSLLMARNEQYF; CDR3nt: TGTGCCAGCAGCTTGTTGATGGCAAGAAACGAGCAGTACTTC; v_gene: TRBV11-1; d_gene: NA; abundance: NA; j_gene: TRBJ2-7